The present entry profiles one T cell receptor beta chain with its context. The antigen is unknown. The data were obtained in a study of cytotoxic CD8 clonotypes in ibrutinib-treated CLL. Sequencing was designed to attain a depth spanning 1 in 200,000 to 1 in 1 million T cells. This table comes from immunoSEQ multiplex PCR, and its TCRdb copy is limited to in-frame clones, with some not included. This sample has 130,000 to 150,000 clones, with roughly 83% found just once. General study findings and limits: At ibrutinib response, clonality increased, and at progression it declined back toward baseline.

J lost 7 bases, V lost 5 bases, and 9 bases had no gene match. The CDR3 runs to 17 residues. CDR1 SGHVS and CDR2 FNYEAQ come from the germline V gene. The TCR comes from a human donor with chronic lymphocytic leukemia. The sequencing here drew on PBMCs, taken after 12 months of ibrutinib treatment. The rearrangement uses TRBV7-6 and TRBJ2-1; 15 bases are a match to TRBD2. Here the CDR3 reads CASSPGTSGRRWNEQFF. For the CDR3, the DNA is TGTGCCAGCAGCCCGGGGACTAGCGGGAGGCGGTGGAATGAGCAGTTCTTC. Complete variable domain (other parts from reference TRBV7-6 and TRBJ2-1): GAGVSQSPRYKVTKRGQDVALRCDPISGHVSLYWYRQALGQGPEFLTYFNYEAQQDKSGLPNDRFSAERPEGSISTLTIQRTEQRDSAMYRCASSPGTSGRRWNEQFFGPGTRLTVL.